This T cell receptor (beta chain) was identified in a study of blood T cell repertoires in COVID-19 (dated by TCRdb to the early 2020s). A note on the overall study: Samples from collaborators originated in the United States, Italy and Spain and spanned both the acute and convalescent phases of COVID-19. The dataset comprised deeply sampled blood TCRbeta repertoires from subjects exposed to, actively infected with, or recovered from COVID-19. The prospective study material was composed of cDNA or gDNA derived from T cells, B-cell-depleted T cells, or PBMCs. A freely available public database, intended as a resource for researchers studying the immune response to SARS-CoV-2, is where the repertoires were released. The samples were drawn from the first 160 participants of the ongoing ImmuneRACE study and from some 1,300 subjects provided by 6 global collaborators. Sample metadata almost always included a de-identified subject ID, COVID-19 status, age in years and sex. Where HLA class I and class II types were available, the types were taken from metadata supplied by the sample provider, not from assay-based typing.

Comment on this clone: Its antigen is unknown. Base qualities are not recorded, but no much larger clone differs from it by a single base.

What the authors observed across the whole study: Clinical and demographic metadata were provided uncurated, with the amount varying by source and participant.

The immunoSEQ Assay, a bias-controlled multiplex PCR, was used to amplify TCRbeta CDR3 regions from genomic DNA. The authors' analysis ran thus. The number of nucleated cells in each sample was estimated by amplification of reference gene primers within the assay. Sequence reads were collapsed and filtered to measure the absolute abundance of every unique TCRbeta CDR3 rearrangement. For each sample, productive Simpson clonality was calculated by taking the square root of Simpson's diversity index across productive rearrangements. The source is immuneACCESS, and TCRdb retained only in-frame sequences with V and J called. Part of the clones is not carried over; for the studies checked, unresolved V genes explain less than half of this, and the remainder is unexplained. Clone size and V and J calls were adopted from that table, with D and trimming inferred from the DNA. A total of tens of thousands of clones appear in this sample, under 85% of them only once. 20% to 25% of the sample is in the top ten clones.

The CDR3 runs 18 residues from the cysteine to the phenylalanine. Of all the DNA, just the CDR3 is kept, 54 bases in frame from base 1. CDR1 LNHNV and CDR2 YYDKDF are derived from the germline V gene (reference sequence). V is reduced by 1 base and J by 3 bases, leaving a spacing of 19 bases between them. The collaborating institutions used their own protocols to collect whole blood in K2EDTA tubes. For TCRbeta analysis, collaborators shipped samples in one of three forms: frozen whole blood, isolated PBMCs, or DNA extracted from either of those sample types. This chain joins TRBV15 to TRBJ1-5; tentative D gene TRBD1, with 5 bases matching. The clonotype originates from a man between 65 and 85 years old with acute or convalescent COVID-19. The sample consisted of peripheral blood. The DNA sequence is as follows: TGTGCCACCAGCAGAGTCGGAGGAGGGGAAGGGAACAATCAGCCCCAGCATTTT. This is translated as CATSRVGGGEGNNQPQHF.